The 28 T cell receptor beta chains reported below all come from one sample, sequenced in a study of T cells after yellow fever vaccination. TCRdb redid the calling of the 5' RACE reads with MiXCR, one entry per CDR3 protein. The sample holds about 580,000 distinct CDR3 sequences, about 15% seen once. Sequenced here: PBMCs, sampled less than 6 days after the first yellow fever vaccination. All receptors derive from a man between 18 and 35 years old who received the YFV17D yellow fever vaccine.

The V and J genes are TRBV7-9 and TRBJ2-7; D is uncertain. This CDR3 is 12 amino acids long. The germline gives CDR1 SEHNR, CDR2 FQNEAQ (reference sequence). V gave up 5 bases and J gave up 3 bases, with 8 bases separating them. CDR3 in amino acids: CASSDGNYEQYV. The DNA of the CDR3 is TGTGCCAGCAGCGACGGAAACTACGAGCAGTACGTC.

This clonotype was detected a few times. The CDR3 region has the DNA TGCGCCAGCAGTGTAGACAGTTTCCAAGAGACCCAGTACTTC. It yields the protein CASSVDSFQETQYF. V gene TRBV10-2 combines with J gene TRBJ2-5; D may be TRBD1 (5 bases). In germline, CDR1 is WSHSY, CDR2 SAAADI. The CDR3 covers 14 residues. Trimming took off 4 bases at V and 1 base at J, with 10 bases between the two ends.

V is TRBV29-1 and J is TRBJ1-2, with 7 bases matching TRBD1. Germline V CDR1 and CDR2: SQVTM, ANQGSEA. The ends lost 7 bases at V and 4 bases at J; junction bases unmatched: 12. This CDR3 contains 14 residues. The CDR3 DNA reads TGCAGCGACGTACAGAGAGGGGGCTCCTATGGCTACACCTTC. Its protein product is CSDVQRGGSYGYTF. Full variable domain (remainder filled in from reference TRBV29-1 and TRBJ1-2): SAVISQKPSRDICQRGTSLTIQCQVDSQVTMMFWYRQQPGQSLTLIATANQGSEATYESGFVIDKFPISRPNLTFSTLTVSNMSPEDSSIYLCSDVQRGGSYGYTFGSGTRLTVV.

Only a few counts were recorded for this clonotype. The V gene is TRBV6-1, the J gene TRBJ2-7; 10 bases agree with TRBD2. This CDR3 has 15 residues. Germline CDR1 reads MNHNS; CDR2 reads SASEGT. V dropped 2 bases and J dropped 2; count of bases not matched to a gene: 3. The CDR3 sequence: CASSEPGLAAYEQYF. The DNA for the CDR3 is TGTGCCAGCAGTGAACCCGGACTAGCGGCCTACGAGCAGTACTTC.

Points on this clonotype: Relative to the germline gene, one junction end is altered; a read error may explain this. The DNA of the CDR3 is TGCGCCAGCAGTGGGGGTTACGAGCTGTACTTC. It specifies CASSGGYELYF. V gene TRBV10-2 combines with J gene TRBJ2-7; D unclear. CDR1 and CDR2 (germline): WSHSY, SAAADI. The CDR3 contains 11 residues.

The chain employs TRBV11-2 and TRBJ1-5, with TRBD1 matching 9 bases. Germline lookup yields CDR1 SGHAT and CDR2 FQNNGV. CDR3 length: 20 residues. The V gene end was trimmed by 5 bases and the J gene end by 1 base; junction bases not matched to a gene: 18. The CDR3 DNA reads TGTGCCAGCAGCCCAGAGACAGGGGGATCGTGGTTAGGGAGCAATCAGCCCCAGCATTTT. It codes for CASSPETGGSWLGSNQPQHF.

The V gene is TRBV3-1, the J gene TRBJ2-1; 8 nucleotides agree with TRBD2. The CDR3 is made up of 17 amino acids. Germline CDR1 is LGHDT and CDR2 is YNNKEL (reference sequence). V lost 0 bases to trimming and J lost 0 bases; unmatched junction nucleotides: 4. The CDR3 sequence: CASSQEGGGSSYNEQFF. The CDR3 coding sequence is TGTGCCAGCAGCCAAGAAGGCGGGGGGAGCTCCTACAATGAGCAGTTCTTC.

This clonotype has only a few counts. This CDR3 is CASSATQGMHEQFF. The DNA for the CDR3 is TGCGCCAGCAGCGCCACCCAGGGGATGCATGAGCAGTTCTTC. The rearrangement links TRBV5-1 to TRBJ2-1; D is perhaps TRBD1 (6 bases). Trimming cost V 4 bases and J 8 bases, with 16 bases left between them. Germline V gene lookup returns CDR1 SGHRS and CDR2 YFSETQ. This CDR3 is 14 amino acids long.

The chain has TRBV29-1 and TRBJ2-7, with D unresolved. The germline CDR1 and CDR2 sequences are SQVTM and ANQGSEA. V shed 4 bases and J shed 0 bases, with 7 bases lying between them. The CDR3 runs to 12 residues. The CDR3 nucleotides read TGCAGCGTTGCAGTGAGCTCCTACGAGCAGTACTTC. Its translation is CSVAVSSYEQYF.

The chain couples TRBV7-9 to TRBJ2-5; D is perhaps TRBD1 or TRBD2 (5 bases each). This CDR3 has 14 amino acids. CDR1 is SEHNR and CDR2 is FQNEAQ in the germline V gene (reference sequence). V lost 4 bases and J lost 4, with 13 bases in between. The CDR3 protein is CASSWPVGTETQYF. The DNA of the CDR3 is TGTGCCAGCAGCTGGCCAGTCGGGACAGAGACCCAGTACTTC.

This clonotype was observed at least ten times. The rearrangement links TRBV6-1 to TRBJ1-6, with D possibly TRBD1 on 5 matching bases. V was clipped by 3 bases and J by 8 bases, with 14 bases between them. The CDR3 runs 15 residues. Per germline, CDR1 MNHNS and CDR2 SASEGT. The CDR3 spells CASSDPGEGYSPLHF. Here the CDR3 DNA reads TGTGCCAGCAGTGATCCGGGAGAGGGGTATTCACCCCTCCACTTT.

V and J are TRBV5-1 and TRBJ2-7, with 8 bases fitting TRBD1. The CDR3 totals 16 residues. The J segment lost 6 bases and the V segment lost 0 bases, leaving 11 bases of the junction unmatched. Per germline, CDR1 SGHRS and CDR2 YFSETQ. For the CDR3, the DNA is TGCGCCAGCAGCTTGGCCCAGGGACAGGTAAGCGGCGAGCAGTACTTC. It codes for CASSLAQGQVSGEQYF. Full variable domain (missing parts from reference TRBV5-1 and TRBJ2-7): KAGVTQTPRYLIKTRGQQVTLSCSPISGHRSVSWYQQTPGQGLQFLFEYFSETQRNKGNFPGRFSGRQFSNSRSEMNVSTLELGDSALYLCASSLAQGQVSGEQYFGPGTRLTVT.

This clonotype was detected ten times or more. V is TRBV7-2 and J is TRBJ1-5, with 7 bases matching TRBD1. This CDR3 contains 14 residues. Losses at the gene ends were 3 bases for V and 7 bases for J; bases not matched to a gene: 6. Per the germline V gene, CDR1 is SGHTA and CDR2 is FQGNSA. CDR3 protein: CASSLGRGRQPQHF. The CDR3 DNA follows: TGTGCCAGCAGCTTGGGCAGGGGGAGACAGCCCCAGCATTTT.

The chain has TRBV6-1 and TRBJ1-2; 10 bases align to TRBD1. The length of the CDR3 is 16 residues. Looked up from germline, CDR1 is MNHNS and CDR2 is SASEGT. Losses at the gene ends were 8 bases for V and 4 bases for J; bases not matched to a gene: 13. In DNA form, the CDR3 reads TGTGCCAGCCAACCGGGACAGGGGTTGCTCGGCTATGGCTACACCTTC. Translation: CASQPGQGLLGYGYTF.

The CDR3 nucleotides read TGTGCCAGCAGTCGCAGGCTGGGATTAGGGACCGGGGAGCTGTTTTTT. Translated, it gives CASSRRLGLGTGELFF. The chain couples TRBV12-3 or TRBV12-4 to TRBJ2-2; D call uncertain. The V end was cut by 5 bases, the J end by 5 bases, with 18 bases between. The CDR3 is made up of 16 amino acids.

The chain has TRBV5-1 and TRBJ1-1; no clear D. Trimming left V 5 bases short and J 0 bases short, with 8 bases between. CDR3 length: 13 residues. Per the germline V gene, CDR1 is SGHRS and CDR2 is YFSETQ. CDR3 loop: CASRVGMNTEAFF. The CDR3 DNA follows: TGCGCCAGCAGGGTGGGTATGAACACTGAAGCTTTCTTT.

V gene TRBV2 combines with J gene TRBJ1-5; D ambiguous. The CDR3 length is 14 residues. The germline CDR1 and CDR2 sequences are SNHLY and FYNNEI. With 7 bases removed from V and 1 base from J, the gap between germline ends came to 11 bases. As DNA, the CDR3 is TGTGCCAGCACCCCGACGAACAGCAATCAGCCCCAGCATTTT. Residues: CASTPTNSNQPQHF.

The V gene is TRBV7-9, the J gene TRBJ2-2; 10 bases map to TRBD1. V dropped 6 bases and J dropped 4; count of bases not matched to a gene: 5. Germline V gene lookup returns CDR1 SEHNR and CDR2 FQNEAQ (reference sequence). The CDR3 loop spans 15 amino acids. The CDR3 DNA is TGTGCCAGCAGTCCCGACAGGGGGCTCACCGGGGAGCTGTTTTTT. As protein: CASSPDRGLTGELFF.

This clonotype was seen only a few times. The chain couples TRBV4-1 to TRBJ2-1; TRBD2 agrees at 12 bases. From germline, CDR1 is MGHRA and CDR2 YSYEKL. The CDR3 loop spans 17 amino acids. The V and J ends lost 2 bases and 9 bases, in that order; junction bases with no gene match: 11. In DNA form, the CDR3 reads TGCGCCAGCAGCCAACTAGCGGGGGGGGGTGCGTATGGTGAGCAGTTCTTC. Protein: CASSQLAGGGAYGEQFF.

V usage is TRBV5-1 and J usage is TRBJ2-3; D gene unclear. From germline, CDR1 is SGHRS and CDR2 YFSETQ. This CDR3 contains 16 residues. V gave up 9 bases and J gave up 1 base, with 21 bases separating them. CDR3 residues: CATDTPYNTGTDTQYF. The CDR3, as DNA: TGCGCCACCGATACCCCTTATAACACTGGCACAGATACGCAGTATTTT.

This clonotype was detected a few times. V gene TRBV11-1 combines with J gene TRBJ2-5; no clear D gene. From germline, CDR1 is SGHAT and CDR2 FQDESV (reference sequence). The CDR3 has 16 residues. Trimming shortened V by 0 bases and J by 0 bases, and 11 bases separated the two germline ends. The CDR3 region is CASSLADWQNQETQYF. The CDR3 DNA sequence: TGTGCCAGCAGCTTAGCGGATTGGCAGAACCAAGAGACCCAGTACTTC.

This chain uses TRBV7-2 with TRBJ2-5, with TRBD2 matching 12 bases. Per germline, CDR1 SGHTA and CDR2 FQGNSA. V was clipped by 2 bases and J by 2 bases; unmatched bases: 15. The CDR3 covers 20 residues. The CDR3 loop is CASSLPLAGGLIADQETQYF. CDR3 DNA sequence: TGTGCCAGCAGCTTACCACTAGCGGGGGGCCTTATTGCGGATCAAGAGACCCAGTACTTC.

The chain has TRBV5-6 and TRBJ1-1; 8 nucleotides match TRBD1. The germline V gene has CDR1 SGHDT and CDR2 YYEEEE. J was trimmed by 3 bases and V by 3 bases; bases with no gene match: 4. This CDR3 is built from 14 residues. The CDR3 coding sequence is TGTGCCAGCAGCTGGACAGGGCAGGACACTGAAGCTTTCTTT. It is translated as CASSWTGQDTEAFF.

The gene calls are TRBV12-3 or TRBV12-4 and TRBJ2-3; 9 bases line up with TRBD2. V lost 3 bases, J lost 4 bases, and 5 bases stayed unmatched. The CDR3 spans 15 residues. The CDR3 is CASSLRGGAPDTQYF. The CDR3, as DNA: TGTGCCAGCAGTTTGCGCGGGGGGGCCCCAGATACGCAGTATTTT.

The sample holds a few counts of this clonotype. The chain joins TRBV29-1 to TRBJ1-1, with D perhaps TRBD1 (5 bases). In germline, CDR1 is SQVTM, CDR2 ANQGSEA. With 0 bases removed from V and 4 bases from J, the gap between germline ends came to 9 bases. The CDR3 is 13 residues long. This chain's CDR3 is CSVEEYGGTEAFF. CDR3 in DNA: TGCAGCGTTGAAGAGTACGGGGGCACTGAAGCTTTCTTT. Supplemented by reference TRBV29-1 and TRBJ1-1, the full variable domain reads SAVISQKPSRDICQRGTSLTIQCQVDSQVTMMFWYRQQPGQSLTLIATANQGSEATYESGFVIDKFPISRPNLTFSTLTVSNMSPEDSSIYLCSVEEYGGTEAFFGQGTRLTVV.

In this sample, this clonotype turned up a few times. V is TRBV4-3 and J is TRBJ2-5, with D tentatively TRBD2 (5 bases). Between the trimmed V and J ends, which lost 0 bases and 5 bases, there was a span of 13 bases. Germline V gene sequence: CDR1 LGHNA, CDR2 YSLEER. CDR3 length: 15 amino acids. CDR3 loop: CASSQEAVSGETQYF. The CDR3 DNA is TGCGCCAGCAGCCAAGAGGCAGTCTCGGGGGAGACCCAGTACTTC.

The V call is TRBV2, the J call TRBJ1-2, with D possibly TRBD1 on 5 matching bases. Germline V lookup: CDR1 SNHLY, CDR2 FYNNEI. Trimming left V 7 bases short and J 2 bases short, with 17 bases between. This CDR3 is 15 amino acids long. CDR3 DNA sequence: TGTGCCAGCAATTCCGCCGGGACGGACAACTATGGCTACACCTTC. As protein: CASNSAGTDNYGYTF.

The chain employs TRBV4-3 and TRBJ2-7, with a tentative D call TRBD2 (7 bases). The V end lost 3 bases, the J end lost 0 bases, and 15 bases lay between the germline ends. The CDR3 has 16 amino acids. Germline loops: CDR1 LGHNA, CDR2 YSLEER. The CDR3 spells CASSQLGGRGSYEQYF. The CDR3 DNA reads TGCGCCAGCAGCCAGTTGGGGGGGCGCGGCTCCTACGAGCAGTACTTC.